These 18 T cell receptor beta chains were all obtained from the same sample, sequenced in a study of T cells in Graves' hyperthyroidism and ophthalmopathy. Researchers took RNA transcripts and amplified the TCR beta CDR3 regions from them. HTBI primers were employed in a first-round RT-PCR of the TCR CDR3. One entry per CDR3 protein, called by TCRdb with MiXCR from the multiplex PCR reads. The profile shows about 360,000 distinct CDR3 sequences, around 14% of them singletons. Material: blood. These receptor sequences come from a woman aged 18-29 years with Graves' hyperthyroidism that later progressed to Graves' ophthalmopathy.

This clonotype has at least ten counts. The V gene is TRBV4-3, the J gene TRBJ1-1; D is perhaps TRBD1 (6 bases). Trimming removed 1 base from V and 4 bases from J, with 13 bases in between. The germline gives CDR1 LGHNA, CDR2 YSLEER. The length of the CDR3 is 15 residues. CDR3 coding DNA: TGCGCCAGCAGCCAAGGACCAGGGGTGGGCACTGAAGCTTTCTTT. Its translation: CASSQGPGVGTEAFF.

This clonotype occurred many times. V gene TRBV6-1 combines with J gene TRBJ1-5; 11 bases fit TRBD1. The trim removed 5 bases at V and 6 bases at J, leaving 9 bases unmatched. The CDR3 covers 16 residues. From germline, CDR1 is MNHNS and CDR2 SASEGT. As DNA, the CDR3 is TGTGCCAGCAGTTCCCCGGACAGGGGGCGCAGTCAGCCCCAGCATTTT. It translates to CASSSPDRGRSQPQHF.

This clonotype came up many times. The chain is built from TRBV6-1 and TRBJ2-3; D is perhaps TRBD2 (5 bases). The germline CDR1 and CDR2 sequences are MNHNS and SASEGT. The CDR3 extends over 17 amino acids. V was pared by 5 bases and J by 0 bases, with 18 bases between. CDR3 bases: TGTGCCAGCAGTTCCGTAGCCGGCGGGCGGAGCACAGATACGCAGTATTTT. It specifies CASSSVAGGRSTDTQYF.

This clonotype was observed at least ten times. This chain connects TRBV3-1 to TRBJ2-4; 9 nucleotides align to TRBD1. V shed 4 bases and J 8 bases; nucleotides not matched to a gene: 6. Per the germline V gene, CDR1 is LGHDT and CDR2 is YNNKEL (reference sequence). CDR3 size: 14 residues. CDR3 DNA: TGTGCCAGCAGCCCCGGGACAGGGAGAGACATTCAGTACTTC. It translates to CASSPGTGRDIQYF.

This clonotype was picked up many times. The CDR3 loop reads CASSRVPRGEQYF. The CDR3 DNA reads TGCGCCAGCAGCCGCGTCCCGCGGGGCGAGCAGTACTTC. The chain employs TRBV4-1 and TRBJ2-7; a weak D match, TRBD2 (6 bases). There are 13 residues in the CDR3. Germline CDR1 is MGHRA and CDR2 is YSYEKL. Trimming removed 4 bases at V and 6 bases at J, with 13 bases between.

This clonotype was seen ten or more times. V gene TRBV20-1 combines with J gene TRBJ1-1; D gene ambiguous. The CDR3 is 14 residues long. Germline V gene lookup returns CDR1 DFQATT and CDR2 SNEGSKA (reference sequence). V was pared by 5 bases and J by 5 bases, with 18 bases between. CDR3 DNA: TGCAGTGCTGTAGATGTGGCGGCGGGAACTGAAGCTTTCTTT. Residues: CSAVDVAAGTEAFF.

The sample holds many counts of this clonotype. CDR3 region: CSVMGRMNTEAFF. The CDR3 DNA reads TGCAGCGTAATGGGCCGGATGAACACTGAAGCTTTCTTT. This chain uses TRBV29-1 with TRBJ1-1, with D unresolved. Germline lookup yields CDR1 SQVTM and CDR2 ANQGSEA. The V and J ends lost 6 bases and 0 bases respectively, with 11 bases between them. The CDR3 is made up of 13 amino acids.

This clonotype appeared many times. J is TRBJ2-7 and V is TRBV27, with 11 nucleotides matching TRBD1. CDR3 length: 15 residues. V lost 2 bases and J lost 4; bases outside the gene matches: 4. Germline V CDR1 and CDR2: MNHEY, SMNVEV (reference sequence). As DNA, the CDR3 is TGTGCCAGCAGTTTAGGACAGGGGGCGCTTTACGAGCAGTACTTC. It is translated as CASSLGQGALYEQYF.

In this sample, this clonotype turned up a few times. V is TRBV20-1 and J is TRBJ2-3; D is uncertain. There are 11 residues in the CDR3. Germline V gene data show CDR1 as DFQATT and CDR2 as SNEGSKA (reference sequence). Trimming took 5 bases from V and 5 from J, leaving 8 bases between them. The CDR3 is CSAPLLDTQYF. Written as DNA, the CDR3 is TGCAGTGCTCCTCTATTAGATACGCAGTATTTT.

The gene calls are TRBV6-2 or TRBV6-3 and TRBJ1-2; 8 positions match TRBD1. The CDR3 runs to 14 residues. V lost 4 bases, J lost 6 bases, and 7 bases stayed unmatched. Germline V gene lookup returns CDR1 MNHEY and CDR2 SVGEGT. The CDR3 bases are TGTGCCAGCAGTTCACGGACAGGGAGCGATGGCTACACCTTC. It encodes CASSSRTGSDGYTF.

The CDR3 here is CASGLHGRNYEQYF. CDR3 nucleotides: TGTGCCAGCGGCCTTCACGGGAGGAACTACGAGCAGTACTTC. This sequence joins TRBV11-3 and TRBJ2-7, with 7 bases matching TRBD2. This CDR3 has 14 residues. V was pared by 8 bases and J by 3 bases, with 10 bases of the junction left unmatched. CDR1 is SGHNT and CDR2 is YENEEA in the germline V gene. Complete variable domain (other parts from reference TRBV11-3 and TRBJ2-7): EAGVVQSPRYKIIEKKQPVAFWCNPISGHNTLYWYLQNLGQGPELLIRYENEEAVDDSQLPKDRFSAERLKGVDSTLKIQPAELGDSAVYLCASGLHGRNYEQYFGPGTRLTVT.

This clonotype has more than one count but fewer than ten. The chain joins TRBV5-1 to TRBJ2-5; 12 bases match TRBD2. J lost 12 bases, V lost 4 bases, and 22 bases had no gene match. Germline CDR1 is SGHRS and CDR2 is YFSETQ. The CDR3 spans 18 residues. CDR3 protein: CASSVGLAGTPSFYGEYF. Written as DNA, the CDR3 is TGCGCCAGCAGCGTTGGACTAGCGGGAACCCCTTCCTTCTATGGGGAGTACTTC.

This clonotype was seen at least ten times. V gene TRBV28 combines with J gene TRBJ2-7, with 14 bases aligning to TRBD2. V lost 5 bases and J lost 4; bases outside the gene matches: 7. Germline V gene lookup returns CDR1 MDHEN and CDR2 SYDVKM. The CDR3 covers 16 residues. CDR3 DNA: TGTGCCAGCAGTCCGAGACTAGCGGGAGGGCCTTACGAGCAGTACTTC. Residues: CASSPRLAGGPYEQYF.

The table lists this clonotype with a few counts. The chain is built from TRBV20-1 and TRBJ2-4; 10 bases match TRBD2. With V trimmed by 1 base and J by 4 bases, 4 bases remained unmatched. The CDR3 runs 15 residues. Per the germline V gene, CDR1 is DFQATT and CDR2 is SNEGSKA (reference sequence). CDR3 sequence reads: CSARGPTSGKNIQYF. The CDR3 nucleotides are TGCAGTGCTAGAGGACCGACTAGCGGGAAAAACATTCAGTACTTC.

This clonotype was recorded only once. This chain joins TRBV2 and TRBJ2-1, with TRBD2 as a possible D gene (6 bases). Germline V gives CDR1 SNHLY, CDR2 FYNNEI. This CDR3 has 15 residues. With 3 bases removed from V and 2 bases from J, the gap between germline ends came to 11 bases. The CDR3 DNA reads TGTGCCAGCAGTGAGGGCGGGACCCCCTACAATGAGCAGTTCTTC. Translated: CASSEGGTPYNEQFF.

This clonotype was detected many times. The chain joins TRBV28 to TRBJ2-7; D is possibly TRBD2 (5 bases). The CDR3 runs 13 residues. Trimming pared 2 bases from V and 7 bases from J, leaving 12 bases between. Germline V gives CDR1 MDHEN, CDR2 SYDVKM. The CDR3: CASSLRLGGEQYF. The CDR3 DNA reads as TGTGCCAGCAGTTTAAGGCTCGGAGGAGAGCAGTACTTC.

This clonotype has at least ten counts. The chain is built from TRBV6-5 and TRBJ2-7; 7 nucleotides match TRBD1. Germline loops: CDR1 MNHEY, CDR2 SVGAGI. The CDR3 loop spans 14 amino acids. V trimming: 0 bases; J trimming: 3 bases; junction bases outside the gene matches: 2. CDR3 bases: TGTGCCAGCAGTTACTCGTACAGGGGCTACGAGCAGTACTTC. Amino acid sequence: CASSYSYRGYEQYF.

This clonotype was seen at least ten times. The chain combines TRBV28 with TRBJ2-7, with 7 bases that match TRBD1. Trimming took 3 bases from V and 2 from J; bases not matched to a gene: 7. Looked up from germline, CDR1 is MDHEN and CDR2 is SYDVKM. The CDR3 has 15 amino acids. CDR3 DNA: TGTGCCAGCAGTTTTTTGGGACAGCAACCCTACGAGCAGTACTTC. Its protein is CASSFLGQQPYEQYF.